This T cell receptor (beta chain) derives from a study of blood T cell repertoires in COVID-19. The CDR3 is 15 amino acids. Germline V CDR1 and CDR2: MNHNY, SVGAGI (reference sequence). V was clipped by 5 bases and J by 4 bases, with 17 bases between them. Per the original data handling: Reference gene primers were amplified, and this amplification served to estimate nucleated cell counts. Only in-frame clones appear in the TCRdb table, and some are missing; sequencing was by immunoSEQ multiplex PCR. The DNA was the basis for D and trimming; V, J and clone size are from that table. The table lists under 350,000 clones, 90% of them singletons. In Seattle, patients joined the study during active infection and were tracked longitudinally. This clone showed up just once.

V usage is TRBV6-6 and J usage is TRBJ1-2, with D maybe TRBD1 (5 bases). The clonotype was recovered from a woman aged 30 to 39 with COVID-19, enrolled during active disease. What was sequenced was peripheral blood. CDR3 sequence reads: CASSPPLDSSYGYTF. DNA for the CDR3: TGTGCCAGCAGTCCCCCCCTCGACAGCAGCTATGGCTACACCTTC.